A single sample gave rise to the 6 T cell receptor beta chains below, sequenced in a study of sequential checkpoint blockade in melanoma. Treatment denoted: randomized to nivolumab then ipilimumab (arm A) or the reverse (arm B). Only in-frame clones appear in the TCRdb table, and some are missing; sequencing was by immunoSEQ multiplex PCR. The sample has some 40,000 clones; roughly 32% are singletons. The material sequenced was tumor tissue (inferred from file names), taken from a patient given nivolumab and ipilimumab in sequence. The source of these receptors is a human donor with melanoma.

This chain joins TRBV18 and TRBJ1-1; D is possibly TRBD1 (5 bases). The CDR3 length is 16 residues. Germline V CDR1 and CDR2: KGHSH, LQKENI. Trimming took 1 base from V and 1 from J, leaving 13 bases between them. DNA of the CDR3: TGTGCCAGCTCACCACTAGGCGGGGCTAAGAACACTGAAGCTTTCTTT. This encodes CASSPLGGAKNTEAFF.

The sample holds one count of this clone. The chain recombines TRBV19 with TRBJ2-1; possibly TRBD1 for D (7 bases). This CDR3 has 14 amino acids. V was clipped by 4 bases and J by 7 bases, with 14 bases between them. Germline V gives CDR1 LNHDA, CDR2 SQIVND (reference sequence). CDR3 residues: CASSTGGGSNEQFF. CDR3 sequence (DNA): TGTGCCAGTAGTACCGGAGGGGGCTCGAATGAGCAGTTCTTC.

The table lists this clone with a few counts. The CDR3 DNA sequence: TGTGCCAGCAGCTTATCAGGGAATGGAGAGACCCAGTACTTC. The encoded protein is CASSLSGNGETQYF. The chain carries TRBV11-3 and TRBJ2-5, with a tentative D call TRBD1 (5 bases). There are 14 residues in the CDR3. The V end lost 2 bases, the J end lost 4 bases, and 11 bases lay between the germline ends. Germline lookup yields CDR1 SGHNT and CDR2 YENEEA.

This clone occurred a few times. The chain combines TRBV7-4 with TRBJ1-1; weak D call: TRBD1 (6 bases). V lost 5 bases to trimming and J lost 3 bases, with 10 bases between them. This CDR3 has 13 amino acids. From germline, CDR1 is SGHVT and CDR2 SQSDAQ. CDR3 sequence: CASSPGQYTEAFF. CDR3 nucleotide sequence: TGTGCCAGCAGCCCAGGACAGTACACTGAAGCTTTCTTT.

This chain joins TRBV5-1 and TRBJ2-7; the D is unclear. CDR3 length: 14 amino acids. V was cut by 0 bases and J by 3 bases, with 10 bases left in between. Germline CDR1 SGHRS, CDR2 YFSETQ. Here the CDR3 DNA reads TGCGCCAGCAGCTTGGGGGTTTGGGACTACGAGCAGTACTTC. Protein: CASSLGVWDYEQYF.

V gene TRBV6-1 combines with J gene TRBJ2-5; D possibly corresponds to TRBD1 (5 bases). Trimming stripped 0 bases from V and 4 bases from J, with 9 bases between. Germline V CDR1 and CDR2: MNHNS, SASEGT. This CDR3 has 14 residues. The CDR3 sequence is CASSEAGARETQYF. The CDR3 region has the DNA TGTGCCAGCAGTGAAGCAGGGGCGAGAGAGACCCAGTACTTC.